The clone carrying this T cell receptor beta chain was seen more than once but under ten times. Antigen specificity is unknown. Some clones are missing from TCRdb's copy, which holds only in-frame ones; the method was immunoSEQ multiplex PCR. The sample records roughly 150,000 clones, approximately 91% being singletons. This specimen belongs to a study of T cell responses to AZD1222 COVID-19 vaccine. Findings and limits, study-wide: Spike-specific TCR repertoires showed rising breadth and depth after two AZD1222 doses.

This CDR3 has 14 residues. Trimming took off 2 bases at V and 3 bases at J, with 11 bases between the two ends. The germline gives CDR1 MGHRA, CDR2 YSYEKL. The chain links TRBV4-1 to TRBJ2-7, with D possibly being TRBD2 (6 bases). The clonotype originates from an adult who received the AZD1222 COVID-19 vaccine. Sequenced material: peripheral blood, taken 28 days after the second AZD1222 dose. CDR3 coding DNA: TGCGCCAGCAGCCAAACCCCGACTAGCTACGAGCAGTACTTC. Amino acids: CASSQTPTSYEQYF.